The 31 T cell receptor beta chains in this list originate from one sample, sequenced in a study of blood T cell repertoires in COVID-19. The repertoire was sequenced with immunoSEQ multiplex PCR; TCRdb's copy has only in-frame clones and lacks some. The data contain over 200,000 clones, about 88% of them seen just once; the ten biggest clones take up roughly 2%. Sample: peripheral blood. The origin of the receptors is a man aged 35-49 years with active or convalescent COVID-19.

The chain carries TRBV5-1 and TRBJ1-1, with 7 bases matching TRBD1. V shed 3 bases, J shed 3 bases, and the junction held 8 bases outside the gene matches. Germline values: CDR1 SGHRS, CDR2 YFSETQ. The CDR3 spans 15 residues. The CDR3 loop reads CASSSPRQGYTEAFF. DNA of the CDR3: TGCGCCAGCAGCTCCCCCCGACAGGGTTACACTGAAGCTTTCTTT.

The J gene is TRBJ1-1, the V gene TRBV7-5. TRBV7-5 is a recognized pseudogene. There are 21 residues in the CDR3. This chain's CDR3 is CVRSSTNLPGGDPPMNTEAFF. The CDR3 nucleotides read TGTGTCAGAAGCTCCACAAACCTTCCTGGGGGGGACCCCCCAATGAACACTGAAGCTTTCTTT.

This chain links TRBV10-3 with TRBJ2-2, with D uncertain. V was trimmed by 2 bases and J by 5 bases, leaving 6 bases between them. Germline CDR1 is ENHRY and CDR2 is SYGVKD. The CDR3 extends over 13 amino acids. The CDR3: CAISELETGELFF. The CDR3 DNA reads TGTGCCATCAGTGAGCTCGAGACCGGGGAGCTGTTTTTT.

V gene TRBV10-3 combines with J gene TRBJ2-7; 10 bases fit TRBD2. Germline V lookup: CDR1 ENHRY, CDR2 SYGVKD. CDR3 length equals 13 residues. V gave up 6 bases and J gave up 7 bases; unmatched junction bases: 6. The CDR3 protein is CAIRPGLAREQYF. CDR3 coding DNA: TGTGCCATCAGGCCGGGACTAGCGAGAGAGCAGTACTTC.

This clone has more than one count but fewer than ten. In DNA form, the CDR3 reads TGTGCCAGCAGTCGTGGACAGGGCTTTAGCAATCAGCCCCAGCATTTT. This translates into CASSRGQGFSNQPQHF. This rearrangement joins TRBV27 to TRBJ1-5; TRBD1 aligns across 8 bases. The ends lost 5 bases at V and 0 bases at J; junction bases unmatched: 6. CDR1 is MNHEY, CDR2 SMNVEV, per germline (reference sequence). This CDR3 has 16 residues.

In its sample, this clone was seen many times. This rearrangement joins TRBV11-2 to TRBJ1-2; 9 bases are a match to TRBD1. J lost 4 bases, V lost 3 bases, and 6 bases had no gene match. CDR1 SGHAT and CDR2 FQNNGV come from the germline V gene. CDR3 length: 15 amino acids. The CDR3 region is CASSFHPGQGYGYTF. In nucleotides, the CDR3 is TGTGCCAGCAGCTTCCATCCGGGACAGGGCTATGGCTACACCTTC.

V gene TRBV19 combines with J gene TRBJ2-7, with TRBD1 matching over 10 bases. Germline V lookup: CDR1 LNHDA, CDR2 SQIVND (reference sequence). Germline trimming cut 7 bases from V and 1 base from J; bases unmatched to any gene: 4. The CDR3 sequence is 14 residues long. CDR3 in amino acids: CASKWGQGSYEQYF. CDR3 sequence (DNA): TGTGCCAGTAAGTGGGGACAGGGGTCCTACGAGCAGTACTTC.

The chain links TRBV5-6 to TRBJ2-5; maybe TRBD2 (6 bases). V lost 4 bases, J lost 1 base, and 8 bases lay in between. CDR1 and CDR2 from the germline V gene are SGHDT and YYEEEE. This CDR3 has 13 residues. The CDR3 loop reads CASSRELQETQYF. The CDR3, as DNA: TGTGCCAGCAGCCGGGAGCTCCAAGAGACCCAGTACTTC.

The chain carries TRBV19 and TRBJ2-3; TRBD2 matches 11 bases. Germline lookup yields CDR1 LNHDA and CDR2 SQIVND (reference sequence). There are 18 residues in the CDR3. J gave up 4 bases and V 3 bases, and 12 bases lay outside the gene matches. The DNA for the CDR3 is TGTGCCAGTAGTATCACGAGGGCTAGCGGGGGGATTTCAGATACGCAGTATTTT. Translation: CASSITRASGGISDTQYF. Complete variable domain (other parts from reference TRBV19 and TRBJ2-3): DGGITQSPKYLFRKEGQNVTLSCEQNLNHDAMYWYRQDPGQGLRLIYYSQIVNDFQKGDIAEGYSVSREKKESFPLTVTSAQKNPTAFYLCASSITRASGGISDTQYFGPGTRLTVL.

This rearrangement joins TRBV11-2 to TRBJ1-1; D uncertain. The V and J ends lost 1 base and 6 bases respectively, with 21 bases between them. The CDR3 contains 17 residues. CDR1 and CDR2 from the germline V gene are SGHAT and FQNNGV. The CDR3 region is CASSLGFPPGVRAEAFF. The CDR3 region has the DNA TGTGCCAGCAGCTTAGGATTCCCCCCCGGGGTACGCGCTGAAGCTTTCTTT.

This chain links TRBV4-1 with TRBJ2-1; the D gene is possibly TRBD1 (6 bases). Deletions cut 0 bases from V and 0 bases from J, with 15 bases between. The germline CDR1 and CDR2 sequences are MGHRA and YSYEKL. The CDR3 runs 18 residues. The CDR3 loop is CASSQDRFTDSSYNEQFF. CDR3 DNA: TGCGCCAGCAGCCAAGATCGGTTTACGGACAGCTCCTACAATGAGCAGTTCTTC.

This sequence joins TRBV6-1 and TRBJ1-1, with TRBD1 identical over 9 bases. The V segment lost 4 bases and the J segment 2 bases; nucleotides outside the gene matches: 8. The length of the CDR3 is 16 residues. In germline, CDR1 is MNHNS, CDR2 SASEGT. The CDR3 region is CASSGAWTGANTEAFF. For the CDR3, the DNA is TGTGCCAGCAGTGGGGCATGGACAGGGGCTAACACTGAAGCTTTCTTT.

The CDR3 nucleotides are TGTGCCAGCAGCTTACGGGACAGAACATACGAGCAGTACTTC. Its protein is CASSLRDRTYEQYF. The genes are TRBV7-9 and TRBJ2-7; 7 bases match TRBD1. Germline V CDR1 and CDR2: SEHNR, FQNEAQ (reference sequence). The CDR3 extends over 14 amino acids. The trim removed 2 bases at V and 4 bases at J, leaving 5 bases unmatched.

The V and J genes are TRBV6-2 or TRBV6-3 and TRBJ2-7, with TRBD1 matching 7 bases. The length of the CDR3 is 15 residues. V lost 7 bases, J lost 2 bases, and 11 bases stayed unmatched. The germline CDR1 and CDR2 sequences are MNHEY and SVGEGT. The CDR3 spells CASTPEVTGPYEQYF. In nucleotides, the CDR3 is TGTGCCAGCACCCCGGAAGTGACAGGGCCCTACGAGCAGTACTTC.

This clone came up many times. The chain recombines TRBV3-1 (or the pseudogene TRBV3-2) with TRBJ1-4, with D unresolved. The germline V and J ends were trimmed by 0 bases and 0 bases, with 8 bases remaining between them. Germline V lookup: CDR1 LGHDT, CDR2 YNNKEL (reference sequence). The CDR3 consists of 16 residues. The CDR3: CASSQDIGATNEKLFF. CDR3 DNA: TGTGCCAGCAGCCAAGATATCGGAGCAACTAATGAAAAACTGTTTTTT.

The chain is built from TRBV9 and TRBJ1-4, with TRBD1 matching 8 bases. Germline CDR1 reads SGDLS; CDR2 reads YYNGEE. J lost 13 bases, V lost 2 bases, and 10 bases had no gene match. The CDR3 sequence is 14 residues long. CDR3 sequence reads: CASSVGTGQSRLFF. The CDR3 bases are TGTGCCAGCAGCGTTGGGACAGGCCAGAGTCGACTGTTTTTT.

The chain uses TRBV30 and TRBJ1-1; D perhaps matches TRBD1 (5 bases). V lost 0 bases, J lost 5 bases, and 10 bases lay in between. In germline, CDR1 is GTSNPN, CDR2 SVGIG (reference sequence). The CDR3 contains 13 residues. For the CDR3, the DNA is TGTGCCTGGAGTGTTGGGGCGCGGACTGAAGCTTTCTTT. This codes for CAWSVGARTEAFF.

The chain uses TRBV27 and TRBJ1-1; TRBD1 agrees at 9 bases. The CDR3 covers 19 residues. The germline V gene has CDR1 MNHEY and CDR2 SMNVEV (reference sequence). The ends lost 0 bases at V and 3 bases at J; junction bases unmatched: 14. This CDR3 is CASSLSTGGSRIGDTEAFF. CDR3 DNA: TGTGCCAGCAGTTTATCTACAGGGGGCTCTCGGATTGGGGACACTGAAGCTTTCTTT.

The J gene is TRBJ1-4, the V gene TRBV28; D might be TRBD1 (5 bases). Germline V gives CDR1 MDHEN, CDR2 SYDVKM. The CDR3 is made up of 17 amino acids. V was trimmed by 3 bases and J by 0 bases, leaving 14 bases between them. Here the CDR3 reads CASSLLRGDSTNEKLFF. The CDR3 region has the DNA TGTGCCAGCAGTTTGTTAAGGGGTGATTCAACTAATGAAAAACTGTTTTTT.

The chain recombines TRBV28 with TRBJ1-1; D remains ambiguous. The V end lost 3 bases, the J end lost 1 base, and 9 bases lay between the germline ends. The germline gives CDR1 MDHEN, CDR2 SYDVKM. The CDR3 length is 14 residues. CDR3 loop: CASSFYRGNTEAFF. CDR3 bases: TGTGCCAGCAGTTTTTATCGAGGGAACACTGAAGCTTTCTTT.

The J gene is TRBJ1-5, the V gene TRBV5-1; TRBD1 aligns across 11 bases. V gave up 2 bases and J gave up 6 bases; unmatched junction bases: 13. The CDR3 has 18 residues. CDR1 SGHRS and CDR2 YFSETQ come from the germline V gene. CDR3 nucleotide sequence: TGCGCCAGCAGCTTAACACCCACCGGGACAGGGGGTACTCAGCCCCAGCATTTT. This translates into CASSLTPTGTGGTQPQHF.

The chain has TRBV5-4 and TRBJ1-2, with D tentatively TRBD1 (6 bases). This CDR3 comprises 14 residues. Germline V CDR1 and CDR2: SGHNT, YYREEE (reference sequence). With 4 bases removed from V and 3 bases from J, the gap between germline ends came to 13 bases. The CDR3 loop reads CASSVGEGDYGYTF. CDR3 in DNA: TGTGCCAGCAGCGTAGGGGAGGGGGACTATGGCTACACCTTC.

The J gene is TRBJ1-5, the V gene TRBV30; TRBD1 matches 8 bases. This CDR3 contains 17 residues. Germline V gives CDR1 GTSNPN, CDR2 SVGIG (reference sequence). With 5 bases clipped from V and 2 bases from J, the junction kept 14 bases outside the gene matches. The DNA for the CDR3 is TGTGCCTGGCGTAACTCCCGGGACAGGAGTCGCAATCAGCCCCAGCATTTT. This gives the protein CAWRNSRDRSRNQPQHF. Combining the CDR3 with reference TRBV30 and TRBJ1-5 gives the whole variable domain SQTIHQWPATLVQPVGSPLSLECTVEGTSNPNLYWYRQAAGRGLQLLFYSVGIGQISSEVPQNLSASRPQDRQFILSSKKLLLSDSGFYLCAWRNSRDRSRNQPQHFGDGTRLSIL.

V usage is TRBV3-1 (or the pseudogene TRBV3-2) and J usage is TRBJ2-1, with TRBD2 matching 12 bases. The germline V gene has CDR1 LGHDT and CDR2 YNNKEL (reference sequence). The CDR3 covers 14 residues. V shed 8 bases and J 8 bases; nucleotides not matched to a gene: 7. CDR3 in amino acids: CASVLAGGGDEQFF. In DNA, the CDR3 is TGTGCCAGCGTACTAGCGGGGGGCGGGGATGAGCAGTTCTTC.

This clone was seen a single time. The V gene is TRBV7-9, the J gene TRBJ2-3; 10 bases align to TRBD2. Looked up from germline, CDR1 is SEHNR and CDR2 is FQNEAQ (reference sequence). V lost 4 bases to trimming and J lost 2 bases; unmatched junction nucleotides: 15. The CDR3 is 19 amino acids. CDR3 protein: CASSSSIGSGRGNTDTQYF. CDR3 DNA: TGTGCCAGCAGCTCAAGCATCGGGAGCGGGAGGGGGAACACAGATACGCAGTATTTT.

This chain links TRBV20-1 with TRBJ1-2, with D possibly TRBD1 on 6 matching bases. Trimming left V 4 bases short and J 8 bases short, with 11 bases between. Germline CDR1 DFQATT, CDR2 SNEGSKA (reference sequence). The CDR3 runs 11 residues. The CDR3 loop reads CSAITGIGYTF. The DNA for the CDR3 is TGCAGTGCTATTACAGGGATCGGCTACACCTTC.

This chain joins TRBV7-8 and TRBJ1-4; D remains unclear. V lost 5 bases, J lost 6 bases, and 25 bases lay in between. Germline V gene lookup returns CDR1 SGHVS and CDR2 FQNEAQ. This CDR3 contains 18 residues. The CDR3: CASSPERITGGYYEKLFF. The CDR3 coding sequence is TGTGCCAGCAGCCCTGAACGTATAACGGGCGGGTATTATGAAAAACTGTTTTTT.

The chain is built from TRBV5-1 and TRBJ1-1; 7 positions match TRBD1. From germline, CDR1 is SGHRS and CDR2 YFSETQ. The CDR3 runs 14 residues. V trimming: 6 bases; J trimming: 4 bases; junction bases outside the gene matches: 9. In DNA form, the CDR3 reads TGCGCCAGCACTCCCTCCCCAGGGGGCACTGAAGCTTTCTTT. It codes for CASTPSPGGTEAFF.

The chain joins TRBV3-1 (or the pseudogene TRBV3-2) to TRBJ2-3; TRBD2 matches at 14 bases. CDR3 length equals 18 residues. V shed 1 base and J 4 bases; nucleotides not matched to a gene: 7. The germline V gene encodes CDR1 LGHDT and CDR2 YNNKEL (reference sequence). The CDR3 DNA is TGTGCCAGCAGCCAAGTACGACTAGCGGGAGGGCCCCCAGATACGCAGTATTTT. This translates into CASSQVRLAGGPPDTQYF.

The V and J genes are TRBV7-9 and TRBJ2-7, with D uncertain. Germline CDR1 and CDR2: SEHNR and FQNEAQ (reference sequence). The V gene lost 1 base and the J gene lost 2 bases, with 9 bases spanning the gap. The CDR3 is 14 residues long. CDR3 amino acids: CASSLVGLTYEQYF. DNA for the CDR3: TGTGCCAGCAGCTTAGTGGGCTTGACCTACGAGCAGTACTTC.

The rearrangement links TRBV6-5 to TRBJ2-7; TRBD1 agrees at 9 bases. The CDR3 loop spans 13 amino acids. V dropped 2 bases and J dropped 6; count of bases not matched to a gene: 2. The germline gives CDR1 MNHEY, CDR2 SVGAGI. Here the CDR3 reads CASSYGTGFEQYF. The CDR3 DNA sequence: TGTGCCAGCAGTTACGGGACAGGGTTCGAGCAGTACTTC.